Listed here are 18 T cell receptor beta chains from one sample, sequenced in a study of blood T cells in healthy people across ages. A sample-barcoded 5' primer and a J-beta primer mix were used in a second PCR of about 7 to 12 cycles. TCRdb passed the 5' RACE reads through MiXCR, listing each CDR3 protein once. This sample has just under 750,000 distinct CDR3 sequences, with 22% found just once. Sequencing used blood. These receptors were collected from an older man in good health.

This clonotype was seen more than once but under ten times. A read error may produce the germline difference seen at one junction end. CDR3 coding DNA: TGTGCCAGCAGACTGACGGGACAGGGGGCCTATGGCTGCACCTTC. This translates into CASRLTGQGAYGCTF. This sequence joins TRBV2 and TRBJ1-2; 12 positions match TRBD1. This CDR3 is built from 15 residues. Germline CDR1 SNHLY, CDR2 FYNNEI.

A few counts support this clonotype. The rearrangement joins TRBV6-5 to TRBJ1-5; D is unclear. Trimming stripped 6 bases from V and 1 base from J, with 7 bases between. The CDR3 has 13 amino acids. Germline CDR1 and CDR2: MNHEY and SVGAGI. The DNA of the CDR3 is TGTGCCAGCAGGGGTGTGAGCAATCAGCCCCAGCATTTT. Translation: CASRGVSNQPQHF.

This clonotype was picked up a small number of times. The genes are TRBV19 and TRBJ2-6; D might be TRBD2 (6 bases). Per germline, CDR1 LNHDA and CDR2 SQIVND (reference sequence). V lost 1 base and J 1 base, leaving 8 bases between the germline ends. The CDR3 sequence is 16 residues long. This CDR3 is CASSIVAGSGANVLTF. In DNA form, the CDR3 reads TGTGCCAGTAGTATAGTGGCGGGATCTGGGGCCAACGTCCTGACTTTC.

The sample holds a few counts of this clonotype. In DNA form, the CDR3 reads TGCAGTGCTGACCCGGGACAGGGAACCTACGAGCAGTACTTC. It yields the protein CSADPGQGTYEQYF. V is TRBV20-1 and J is TRBJ2-5, with 9 bases aligning to TRBD1. The J call is uncertain, as TRBJ2-7 better fits the DNA end. Germline V CDR1 and CDR2: DFQATT, SNEGSKA (reference sequence). This CDR3 is 14 amino acids long.

This clonotype was counted ten times or more. This chain joins TRBV11-2 and TRBJ2-1; perhaps D is TRBD1 or TRBD2 (5 bases each). With 1 base removed from V and 6 bases from J, the gap between germline ends came to 22 bases. This CDR3 has 18 amino acids. CDR1 and CDR2 (germline): SGHAT, FQNNGV. The CDR3 is CASSLGGIIRDGTNEQFF. CDR3 coding DNA: TGTGCCAGCAGCTTAGGGGGGATTATCCGGGACGGTACCAATGAGCAGTTCTTC.

The chain employs TRBV7-6 and TRBJ1-4; D possibly corresponds to TRBD1 (5 bases). Deletions cut 1 base from V and 6 bases from J, with 12 bases between. The CDR3 is made up of 15 amino acids. Per the germline V gene, CDR1 is SGHVS and CDR2 is FNYEAQ. As DNA, the CDR3 is TGTGCCAGCAGCTTAGACACAGGTGGAGATGAAAAACTGTTTTTT. This codes for CASSLDTGGDEKLFF.

A few counts support this clonotype. This chain connects TRBV2 to TRBJ2-7; D not certain. V was clipped by 1 base and J by 4 bases, with 8 bases between them. This CDR3 comprises 13 residues. Per the germline V gene, CDR1 is SNHLY and CDR2 is FYNNEI. CDR3 bases: TGTGCCAGCAGTGAAGTGGGAACATACGAGCAGTACTTC. Translation: CASSEVGTYEQYF. The variable domain in full, with the rest retrieved from reference TRBV2 and TRBJ2-7, is EPEVTQTPSHQVTQMGQEVILRCVPISNHLYFYWYRQILGQKVEFLVSFYNNEISEKSEIFDDQFSVERPDGSNFTLKIRSTKLEDSAMYFCASSEVGTYEQYFGPGTRLTVT.

The chain combines TRBV7-9 with TRBJ1-6, with 11 bases that match TRBD1. The CDR3 is made up of 18 amino acids. Per germline, CDR1 SEHNR and CDR2 FQNEAQ (reference sequence). Unmatched junction bases numbered 12, after V lost 4 bases and J lost 7 bases. As DNA, the CDR3 is TGTGCCAGCAGCTCTCGGACAGGGGGCGGAAACATCAATTCACCCCTCCACTTT. This sequence encodes CASSSRTGGGNINSPLHF.

V and J are TRBV12-3 or TRBV12-4 and TRBJ2-4, with D maybe TRBD1 (5 bases). The CDR3 is made up of 16 amino acids. V was cut by 6 bases and J by 6 bases, with 21 bases left in between. The CDR3 reads CASSLRVWGRVNIQYF. CDR3 in DNA: TGTGCCAGCAGCTTAAGGGTTTGGGGCAGGGTAAACATTCAGTACTTC.

The chain carries TRBV6-5 and TRBJ2-7; 7 positions match TRBD2. The end of the DNA aligns better with TRBJ2-5, so the J call may be wrong. The CDR3 is 17 amino acids. Germline CDR1 is MNHEY and CDR2 is SVGAGI. CDR3 in DNA: TGTGCCAGCAGTTACTCGATTTCTAGCGGAGTCCAAGAGACCCAGTACTTC. It translates to CASSYSISSGVQETQYF.

V usage is TRBV2 and J usage is TRBJ2-7; 8 bases match TRBD1. The CDR3 totals 13 residues. Trimming at V came to 10 bases and at J to 0 bases, leaving 5 bases not matched to a gene. The germline gives CDR1 SNHLY, CDR2 FYNNEI. CDR3 in amino acids: CATGQGFSYEQYF. CDR3 nucleotides: TGTGCCACCGGACAGGGTTTCTCCTACGAGCAGTACTTC.

The gene calls are TRBV7-8 and TRBJ2-3, with a weak D call TRBD2 (7 bases). Germline CDR1 reads SGHVS; CDR2 reads FQNEAQ. Trimming took 5 bases from V and 0 from J, leaving 15 bases between them. The CDR3 consists of 16 residues. The CDR3: CASSRLGGESTDTQYF. The CDR3 DNA reads as TGTGCCAGCAGCAGACTAGGGGGGGAGAGCACAGATACGCAGTATTTT.

This clonotype has more than one count but fewer than ten. The chain is built from TRBV24-1 and TRBJ2-3; the D is unclear. Deletions cut 4 bases from V and 1 base from J, with 11 bases between. The CDR3 is 15 residues long. Looked up from germline, CDR1 is KGHDR and CDR2 is SFDVKD. The CDR3, as DNA: TGTGCCACCAGTGACCCCATTCTCGGCACAGATACGCAGTATTTT. Protein product: CATSDPILGTDTQYF.

The table lists this clonotype with a few counts. CDR3 sequence: CASSFFVVRPRVADTQYF. The CDR3 DNA follows: TGTGCCAGCAGCTTCTTCGTAGTCCGGCCGCGTGTGGCAGATACGCAGTATTTT. The chain carries TRBV5-6 and TRBJ2-3; D gene unclear. Germline V gene data show CDR1 as SGHDT and CDR2 as YYEEEE. With 2 bases removed from V and 4 bases from J, the gap between germline ends came to 23 bases. The CDR3 is 18 residues long.

The chain uses TRBV12-3 or TRBV12-4 and TRBJ2-4, with 8 nucleotides matching TRBD2. There are 15 residues in the CDR3. V was clipped by 2 bases and J by 8 bases; unmatched bases: 8. CDR3 sequence reads: CASSLLPGGTDIQYF. CDR3 coding DNA: TGTGCCAGCAGTTTACTTCCGGGGGGGACGGACATTCAGTACTTC.

This clonotype was recorded a few times. This sequence joins TRBV7-2 and TRBJ2-5; D not resolved. Trimming removed 4 bases at V and 2 bases at J, with 8 bases between. Germline V lookup: CDR1 SGHTA, CDR2 FQGNSA. The CDR3 sequence is 13 residues long. The DNA of the CDR3 is TGTGCCAGCAGCTCGGACCTACAAGAGACCCAGTACTTC. Protein: CASSSDLQETQYF.

The chain is built from TRBV7-9 and TRBJ2-3; the D gene is possibly TRBD1 (6 bases). CDR1 and CDR2 (germline): SEHNR, FQNEAQ (reference sequence). Trimming shortened V by 5 bases and J by 7 bases, and 13 bases separated the two germline ends. The CDR3 has 13 amino acids. The CDR3 spells CASSPWGRNTQYF. CDR3 DNA sequence: TGTGCCAGCAGCCCCTGGGGGCGGAATACGCAGTATTTT. The variable domain in full, completed from reference TRBV7-9 and TRBJ2-3, reads DTGVSQNPRHKITKRGQNVTFRCDPISEHNRLYWYRQTLGQGPEFLTYFQNEAQLEKSRLLSDRFSAERPKGSFSTLEIQRTEQGDSAMYLCASSPWGRNTQYFGPGTRLTVL.

The table lists this clonotype with a few counts. The chain couples TRBV3-1 to TRBJ2-1, with TRBD2 matching over 7 bases. Per the germline V gene, CDR1 is LGHDT and CDR2 is YNNKEL (reference sequence). CDR3 size: 16 residues. With 0 bases clipped from V and 8 bases from J, the junction kept 10 bases outside the gene matches. The CDR3 region has the DNA TGTGCCAGCAGCCAAGATCCCACTAGCGAGTATCATGAGCAGTTCTTC. Protein: CASSQDPTSEYHEQFF.